This T cell receptor (beta chain) was sequenced during a study of shared clonotypes between healthy human individuals. As to this clone: The antigen remains undetermined.

Here immunoSEQ multiplex PCR was the method, and the copy in TCRdb shows in-frame clones only, minus some. Of about 1.1 million clones in the sample, roughly 80% were seen once. Findings of the study overall: Blood was the only sampled material, and tissue repertoires likely differ.

The germline CDR1 and CDR2 sequences are MNHNY and SVGAGI (reference sequence). J gave up 3 bases and V 4 bases, and 9 bases lay outside the gene matches. The CDR3 loop spans 16 amino acids. The chain employs TRBV6-6 and TRBJ1-2; the match to TRBD1 covers 9 bases. The sequenced sample consisted of memory CD4+ T cells from PBMCs. Specified subset: CD45RA-negative fraction. The sequence derives from a man aged 18 to 35 in good health. Some clones in this sample may be carry-over from other donors' samples. CDR3 protein: CASSSEPGQGHYGYTF. DNA for the CDR3: TGTGCCAGCAGTTCGGAACCGGGACAGGGTCACTATGGCTACACCTTC.